These T cell receptor beta chains were read from a single sample in a study of blood T cell repertoires in COVID-19. Generated by immunoSEQ multiplex PCR, the TCRdb table keeps only in-frame clones and is missing some. The sample includes over 20,000 clones, about 86% of them seen just once. Sequenced: peripheral blood. The origin of the receptors is a man aged 70 or older with acute or convalescent COVID-19. The CDR3 runs from the conserved cysteine through the conserved F or W. Each record gives: clone size, V gene, D gene, J gene, CDR3 DNA, CDR3 protein. The D gene is left open where the match is weak. Where a row states a size, it is once, few, many or the class of an expanded clone; other rows omit it.

clone_size: .
v_call: TRBV5-4
d_call: TRBD1
j_call: TRBJ1-2
cdr3_nt: TGTGCCAGCAGGGGCGGGACAGGGATTCACTATGGCTACACCTTC
cdr3_aa: CASRGGTGIHYGYTF

clone_size: .
v_call: TRBV5-1
d_call: TRBD1
j_call: TRBJ1-6
cdr3_nt: TGCGCCAGCAGCTTGGGAGGGACAGCTGGCTCACCCCTCCACTTT
cdr3_aa: CASSLGGTAGSPLHF

clone_size: .
v_call: TRBV6-1
d_call: TRBD1
j_call: TRBJ1-6
cdr3_nt: TGTGCCAGCAGTGACTACGGGACAGGTAGCAGGGATTCACCCCTCCACTTT
cdr3_aa: CASSDYGTGSRDSPLHF

clone_size: .
v_call: TRBV11-2
d_call: .
j_call: TRBJ1-1
cdr3_nt: TGTGCCAGCAGCTTAGGATGGGCCACTGAAGCTTTCTTT
cdr3_aa: CASSLGWATEAFF

clone_size: few
v_call: TRBV10-1
d_call: TRBD1
j_call: TRBJ1-6
cdr3_nt: TGCGCCAGCAGTGGGGGGACAGACGAACCCCTCCACTTT
cdr3_aa: CASSGGTDEPLHF

clone_size: .
v_call: TRBV2
d_call: TRBD1
j_call: TRBJ1-6
cdr3_nt: TGTGCCAGCAAACGGGACAGGGGGGATTCACCCCTCCACTTT
cdr3_aa: CASKRDRGDSPLHF

clone_size: .
v_call: TRBV6-5
d_call: TRBD1
j_call: TRBJ2-1
cdr3_nt: TGTGCCAGCATTTCAGGGGGTGTCTCCTACAATGAGCAGTTCTTC
cdr3_aa: CASISGGVSYNEQFF

clone_size: .
v_call: TRBV10-2
d_call: TRBD2
j_call: TRBJ2-1
cdr3_nt: TGCGCCACTGGGACTAGCGGGAGGTTCAATGAGCAGTTCTTC
cdr3_aa: CATGTSGRFNEQFF

clone_size: .
v_call: TRBV5-4
d_call: TRBD2
j_call: TRBJ2-3
cdr3_nt: TGTGCCAGCAGCTTAACTAGCGGGGTTGGGGATACGCAGTATTTT
cdr3_aa: CASSLTSGVGDTQYF

clone_size: .
v_call: TRBV5-1
d_call: TRBD2
j_call: TRBJ2-5
cdr3_nt: TGCGCCAGCAGCCGCGGGACTAGCGGGAGACGATTGGGGGAGACCCAGTACTTC
cdr3_aa: CASSRGTSGRRLGETQYF

clone_size: .
v_call: TRBV12-3/TRBV12-4
d_call: .
j_call: TRBJ2-7
cdr3_nt: TGTGCCAGCAGTTTCTACGAATACGAGCAGTACTTC
cdr3_aa: CASSFYEYEQYF

clone_size: .
v_call: TRBV5-1
d_call: TRBD1
j_call: TRBJ1-2
cdr3_nt: TGCGCCAGCAGCCCCCCGGACAGGGGGCATAGTGGCTACACCTTC
cdr3_aa: CASSPPDRGHSGYTF

clone_size: .
v_call: TRBV3-1/TRBV3-2
d_call: .
j_call: TRBJ1-2
cdr3_nt: TGTGCCAGCAGCCAAGAGCAGTTCTATGGCTACACCTTC
cdr3_aa: CASSQEQFYGYTF

clone_size: .
v_call: TRBV5-1
d_call: .
j_call: TRBJ2-6
cdr3_nt: TGCGCCAGCAGCCCGGGACTTTTCTCTGGGGCCAACGTCCTGACTTTC
cdr3_aa: CASSPGLFSGANVLTF

clone_size: medium-sized
v_call: TRBV2
d_call: TRBD1
j_call: TRBJ2-2
cdr3_nt: TGTGCCAGCAGCCTACAGGGGAGCGGGGAGCTGTTTTTT
cdr3_aa: CASSLQGSGELFF

clone_size: few
v_call: TRBV6-8
d_call: .
j_call: TRBJ2-7
cdr3_nt: TGTGCCAGCAGTTACTCGCGGGACTACGAGCAGTACTTC
cdr3_aa: CASSYSRDYEQYF

clone_size: .
v_call: TRBV7-3
d_call: .
j_call: TRBJ2-5
cdr3_nt: TGTGCCAGCAGCTTCGGGGGGCCAGAGACCCAGTACTTC
cdr3_aa: CASSFGGPETQYF

clone_size: .
v_call: TRBV5-8
d_call: .
j_call: TRBJ1-5
cdr3_nt: TGTGCCAGCAATAAGGACAGCCGGCCCCAGCATTTT
cdr3_aa: CASNKDSRPQHF

clone_size: .
v_call: TRBV21-1
d_call: .
j_call: TRBJ1-1
cdr3_nt: TGTGCCAGCAAGACTCTTGAGAAAAAGGGACAGAACACTGAAGCTTTCTTT
cdr3_aa: CASKTLEKKGQNTEAFF

clone_size: .
v_call: TRBV19
d_call: .
j_call: TRBJ2-5
cdr3_nt: TGTGCCAGTAGTGGATTGACAAGACAAGAGACCCAGTACTTC
cdr3_aa: CASSGLTRQETQYF